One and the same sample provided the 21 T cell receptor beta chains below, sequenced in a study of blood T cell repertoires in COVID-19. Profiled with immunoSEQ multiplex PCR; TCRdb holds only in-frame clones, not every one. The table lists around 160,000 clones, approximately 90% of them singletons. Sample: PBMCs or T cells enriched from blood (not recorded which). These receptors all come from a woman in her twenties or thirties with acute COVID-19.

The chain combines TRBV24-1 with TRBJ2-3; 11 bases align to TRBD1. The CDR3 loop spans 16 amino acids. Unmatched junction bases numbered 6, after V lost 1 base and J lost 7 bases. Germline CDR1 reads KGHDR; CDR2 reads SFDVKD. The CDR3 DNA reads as TGTGCCACCAGTGATTTCGGGGGGACAGGGGGTTATACGCAGTATTTT. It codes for CATSDFGGTGGYTQYF.

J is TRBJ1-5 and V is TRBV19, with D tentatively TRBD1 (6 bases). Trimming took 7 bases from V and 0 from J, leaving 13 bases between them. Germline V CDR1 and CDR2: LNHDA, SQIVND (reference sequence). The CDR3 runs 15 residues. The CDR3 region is CASTKDSYSNQPQHF. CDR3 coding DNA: TGTGCCAGTACCAAGGACAGTTATAGCAATCAGCCCCAGCATTTT.

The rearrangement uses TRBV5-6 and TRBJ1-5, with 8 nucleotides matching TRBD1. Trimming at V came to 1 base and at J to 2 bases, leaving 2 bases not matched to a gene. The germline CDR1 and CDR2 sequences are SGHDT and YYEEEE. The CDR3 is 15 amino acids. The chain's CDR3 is CASSLMDRGNQPQHF. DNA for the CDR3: TGTGCCAGCAGCTTGATGGACAGGGGCAATCAGCCCCAGCATTTT.

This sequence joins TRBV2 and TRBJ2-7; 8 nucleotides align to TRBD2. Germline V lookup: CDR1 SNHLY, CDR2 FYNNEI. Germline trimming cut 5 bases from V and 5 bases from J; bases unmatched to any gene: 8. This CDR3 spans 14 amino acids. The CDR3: CASSISGSWNEQYF. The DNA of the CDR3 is TGTGCCAGCAGTATAAGCGGGAGCTGGAACGAGCAGTACTTC. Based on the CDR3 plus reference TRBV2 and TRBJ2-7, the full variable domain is EPEVTQTPSHQVTQMGQEVILRCVPISNHLYFYWYRQILGQKVEFLVSFYNNEISEKSEIFDDQFSVERPDGSNFTLKIRSTKLEDSAMYFCASSISGSWNEQYFGPGTRLTVT.

In nucleotides, the CDR3 is TGCGCCAGCAGCTTCAGTGGAAACACCATATATTTT. Its protein is CASSFSGNTIYF. The chain links TRBV4-1 to TRBJ1-3; D call uncertain. The V gene's germline CDR1 is MGHRA and CDR2 YSYEKL. V shed 5 bases and J shed 3 bases, with 5 bases lying between them. This CDR3 region has 12 residues.

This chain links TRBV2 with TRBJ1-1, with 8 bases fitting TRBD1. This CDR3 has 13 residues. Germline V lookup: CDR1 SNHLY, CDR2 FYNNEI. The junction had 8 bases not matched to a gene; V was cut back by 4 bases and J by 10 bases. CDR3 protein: CASSAIPGQAAFF. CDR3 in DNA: TGTGCCAGCAGTGCAATACCGGGACAGGCAGCTTTCTTT.

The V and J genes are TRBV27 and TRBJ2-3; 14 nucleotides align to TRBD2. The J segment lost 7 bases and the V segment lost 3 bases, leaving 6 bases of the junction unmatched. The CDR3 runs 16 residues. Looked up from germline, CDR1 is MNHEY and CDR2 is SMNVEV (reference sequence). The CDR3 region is CASSLDGTSGSYTQYF. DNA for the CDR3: TGTGCCAGCAGTTTGGACGGGACTAGCGGGAGCTATACGCAGTATTTT.

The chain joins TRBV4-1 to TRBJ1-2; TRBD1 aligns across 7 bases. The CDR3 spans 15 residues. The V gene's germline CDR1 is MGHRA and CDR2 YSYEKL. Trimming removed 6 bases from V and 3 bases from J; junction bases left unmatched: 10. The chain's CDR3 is CASRPTGSKHYGYTF. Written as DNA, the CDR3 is TGCGCCAGCAGGCCGACAGGGTCGAAACACTATGGCTACACCTTC.

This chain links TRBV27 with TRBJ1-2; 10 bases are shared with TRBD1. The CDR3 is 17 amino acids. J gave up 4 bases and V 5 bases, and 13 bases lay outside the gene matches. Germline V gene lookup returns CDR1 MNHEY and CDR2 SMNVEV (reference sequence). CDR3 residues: CASSPDRGSVPGYGYTF. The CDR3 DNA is TGTGCCAGCAGTCCGGACAGGGGGTCGGTTCCGGGCTATGGCTACACCTTC.

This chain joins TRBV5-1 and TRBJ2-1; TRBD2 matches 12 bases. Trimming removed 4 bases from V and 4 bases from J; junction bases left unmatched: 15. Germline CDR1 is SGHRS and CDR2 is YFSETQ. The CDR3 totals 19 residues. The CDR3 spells CASSMEGSSGRGIYNEQFF. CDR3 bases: TGCGCCAGCAGCATGGAGGGCTCTAGCGGGAGGGGTATATACAATGAGCAGTTCTTC.

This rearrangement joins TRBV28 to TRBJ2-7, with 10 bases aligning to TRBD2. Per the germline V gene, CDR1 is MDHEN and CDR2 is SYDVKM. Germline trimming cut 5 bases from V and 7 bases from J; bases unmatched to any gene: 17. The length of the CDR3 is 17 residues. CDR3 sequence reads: CASSNYPRSSGRLEQYF. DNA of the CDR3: TGTGCCAGCAGTAACTACCCCCGGTCTAGCGGGAGATTGGAGCAGTACTTC.

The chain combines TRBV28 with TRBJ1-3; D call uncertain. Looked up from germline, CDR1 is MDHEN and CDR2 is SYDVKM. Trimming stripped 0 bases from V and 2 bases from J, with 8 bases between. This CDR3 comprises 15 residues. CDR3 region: CASSLWQVAGNTIYF. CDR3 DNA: TGTGCCAGCAGTTTATGGCAGGTGGCTGGAAACACCATATATTTT. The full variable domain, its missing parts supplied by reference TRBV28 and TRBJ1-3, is DVKVTQSSRYLVKRTGEKVFLECVQDMDHENMFWYRQDPGLGLRLIYFSYDVKMKEKGDIPEGYSVSREKKERFSLILESASTNQTSMYLCASSLWQVAGNTIYFGEGSWLTVV.

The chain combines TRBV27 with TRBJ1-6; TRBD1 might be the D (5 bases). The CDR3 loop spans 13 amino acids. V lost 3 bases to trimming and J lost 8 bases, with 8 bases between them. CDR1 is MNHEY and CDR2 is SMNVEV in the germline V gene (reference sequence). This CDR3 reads CASSLTEDSPLHF. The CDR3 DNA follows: TGTGCCAGCAGTTTGACAGAGGATTCACCCCTCCACTTT.

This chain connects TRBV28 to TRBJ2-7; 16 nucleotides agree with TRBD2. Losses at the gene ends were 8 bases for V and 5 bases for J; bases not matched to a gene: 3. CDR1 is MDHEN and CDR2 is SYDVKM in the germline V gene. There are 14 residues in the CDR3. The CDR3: CASGTSGRGDEQYF. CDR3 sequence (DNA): TGTGCCAGCGGGACTAGCGGGAGGGGTGACGAGCAGTACTTC.

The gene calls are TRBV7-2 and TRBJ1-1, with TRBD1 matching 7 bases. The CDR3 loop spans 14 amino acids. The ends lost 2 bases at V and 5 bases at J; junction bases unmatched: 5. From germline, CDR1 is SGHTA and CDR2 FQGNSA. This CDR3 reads CASSLRTGGTEAFF. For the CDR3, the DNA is TGTGCCAGCAGCTTACGGACAGGCGGGACTGAAGCTTTCTTT.

DNA for the CDR3: TGCGCCAGCAGCATGGGACTAGCGGGAGTGTGGGGCACCGGGGAGCTGTTTTTT. Translated: CASSMGLAGVWGTGELFF. This sequence joins TRBV5-1 and TRBJ2-2; 14 bases are a match to TRBD2. Trimming removed 4 bases from V and 4 bases from J; junction bases left unmatched: 9. Germline V gene data show CDR1 as SGHRS and CDR2 as YFSETQ. The CDR3 totals 18 residues.

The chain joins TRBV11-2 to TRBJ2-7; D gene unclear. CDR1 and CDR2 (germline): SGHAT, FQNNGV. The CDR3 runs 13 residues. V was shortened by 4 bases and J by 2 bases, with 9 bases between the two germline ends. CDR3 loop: CASSSNPPYEQYF. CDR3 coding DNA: TGTGCCAGCAGCTCAAATCCCCCCTACGAGCAGTACTTC.

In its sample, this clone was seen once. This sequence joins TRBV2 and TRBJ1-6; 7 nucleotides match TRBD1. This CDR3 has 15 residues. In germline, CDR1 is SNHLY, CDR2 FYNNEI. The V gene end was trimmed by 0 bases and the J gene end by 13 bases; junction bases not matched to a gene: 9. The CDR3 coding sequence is TGTGCCAGCAGTGAAGCATGGCAGGGGGTTAGCCCCCTCCACTTT. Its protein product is CASSEAWQGVSPLHF.

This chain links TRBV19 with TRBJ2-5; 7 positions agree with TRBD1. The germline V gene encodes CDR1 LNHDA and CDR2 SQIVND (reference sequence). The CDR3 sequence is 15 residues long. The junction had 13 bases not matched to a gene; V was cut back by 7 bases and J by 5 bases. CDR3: CASTGGLGGTETQYF. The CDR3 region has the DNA TGTGCCAGTACAGGGGGTCTAGGGGGAACGGAGACCCAGTACTTC.

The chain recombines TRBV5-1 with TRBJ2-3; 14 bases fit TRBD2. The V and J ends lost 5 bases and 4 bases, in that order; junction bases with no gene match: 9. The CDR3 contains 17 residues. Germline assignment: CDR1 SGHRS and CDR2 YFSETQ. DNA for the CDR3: TGCGCCAGCAGGAACCGACTAGCGGGAGGGGGGGCAGATACGCAGTATTTT. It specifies CASRNRLAGGGADTQYF.

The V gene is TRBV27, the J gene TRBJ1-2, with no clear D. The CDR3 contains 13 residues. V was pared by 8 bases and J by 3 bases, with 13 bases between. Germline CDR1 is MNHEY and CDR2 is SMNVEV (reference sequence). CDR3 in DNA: TGTGCCAGCTCCCCCCTGGCAGACTATGGCTACACCTTC. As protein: CASSPLADYGYTF.